These 8 T cell receptor beta chains were sequenced from one sample in a study of early T cells in non-severe SARS-CoV-2 infection. MiXCR, run by TCRdb on the 5' RACE reads, gives a single entry per CDR3 protein. The sample lists about 60,000 distinct CDR3 sequences, 9.5% to 15% occurring once. The sample was whole blood. The receptors here all came from an adult who was a healthcare worker with PCR-confirmed SARS-CoV-2 infection or an uninfected control (not recorded which).

This clonotype turned up a few times. The V gene is TRBV5-1, the J gene TRBJ2-4; 11 bases agree with TRBD1. V lost 4 bases to trimming and J lost 10 bases; unmatched junction nucleotides: 7. The length of the CDR3 is 14 residues. Germline loops: CDR1 SGHRS, CDR2 YFSETQ. This chain's CDR3 is CASSTGQGASIQYF. In nucleotides, the CDR3 is TGCGCCAGCAGCACTGGACAGGGGGCCTCAATTCAGTACTTC. Combining the CDR3 with reference TRBV5-1 and TRBJ2-4 gives the whole variable domain KAGVTQTPRYLIKTRGQQVTLSCSPISGHRSVSWYQQTPGQGLQFLFEYFSETQRNKGNFPGRFSGRQFSNSRSEMNVSTLELGDSALYLCASSTGQGASIQYFGAGTRLSVL.

This clonotype was counted ten times or more. The chain has TRBV3-1 and TRBJ2-7; D ambiguous. The germline CDR1 and CDR2 sequences are LGHDT and YNNKEL (reference sequence). V was cut by 3 bases and J by 3 bases, with 6 bases left in between. The CDR3 has 12 amino acids. CDR3 region: CASSQRSYEQYF. CDR3 in DNA: TGTGCCAGCAGCCAGCGTAGCTACGAGCAGTACTTC.

The genes are TRBV29-1 and TRBJ2-7; perhaps D is TRBD1 or TRBD2 (5 bases each). Per germline, CDR1 SQVTM and CDR2 ANQGSEA. This CDR3 comprises 11 residues. V lost 6 bases and J lost 6, with 12 bases in between. This chain's CDR3 is CSVGDPGEQYF. As DNA, the CDR3 is TGCAGCGTGGGGGACCCGGGCGAGCAGTACTTC.

The sample holds a few counts of this clonotype. J is TRBJ2-7 and V is TRBV5-4, with 10 bases aligning to TRBD1. The germline CDR1 and CDR2 sequences are SGHNT and YYREEE (reference sequence). The CDR3 runs 15 residues. The V gene end was trimmed by 3 bases and the J gene end by 5 bases; junction bases not matched to a gene: 8. The CDR3: CASSSPGTGVNEQYF. Written as DNA, the CDR3 is TGTGCCAGCAGCTCCCCCGGGACAGGGGTCAACGAGCAGTACTTC.

The table lists this clonotype with a few counts. The V call is TRBV3-1, the J call TRBJ2-2; D is unclear. The ends were cut back, 1 base at V and 5 bases at J, with 8 bases in the middle. This CDR3 has 14 residues. Per germline, CDR1 LGHDT and CDR2 YNNKEL (reference sequence). The CDR3 DNA is TGTGCCAGCAGCCAAGTGGGAATAACCGGGGAGCTGTTTTTT. It yields the protein CASSQVGITGELFF.

This clonotype was seen ten or more times. The rearrangement joins TRBV6-1 to TRBJ2-1, with 7 bases identical to TRBD2. CDR1 is MNHNS and CDR2 is SASEGT in the germline V gene. The CDR3 totals 15 residues. The J segment lost 3 bases and the V segment lost 5 bases, leaving 7 bases of the junction unmatched. CDR3 in amino acids: CASSSLGGGYNEQFF. The CDR3 nucleotides read TGTGCCAGCAGTTCCCTGGGGGGGGGCTACAATGAGCAGTTCTTC.

The V gene is TRBV28, the J gene TRBJ1-3; the match to TRBD1 covers 7 bases. Germline-derived CDR1 and CDR2 are MDHEN and SYDVKM. CDR3 size: 14 residues. The V gene end was trimmed by 3 bases and the J gene end by 8 bases; junction bases not matched to a gene: 7. CDR3 bases: TGTGCCAGCAGTTTGGGCCAGGGGGTTGACACCATATATTTT. It codes for CASSLGQGVDTIYF.

The chain links TRBV5-1 to TRBJ2-3; TRBD2 aligns across 10 bases. The trim removed 2 bases at V and 0 bases at J, leaving 3 bases unmatched. Germline lookup yields CDR1 SGHRS and CDR2 YFSETQ. The CDR3 spans 16 residues. The CDR3 bases are TGCGCCAGCAGCTTTACGACTAGCGGGAGCACAGATACGCAGTATTTT. Translation: CASSFTTSGSTDTQYF.